These T cell receptor beta chains were read from a single sample in a study of OX40 agonist ivuxolimab in advanced cancers. Clones were sequenced by immunoSEQ multiplex PCR, and TCRdb holds only the in-frame ones, with some missing. The data hold about 61,000 clones, with roughly 90% observed a single time. The starting material was CD4+ or CD8+ T cells sorted from blood, obtained in a trial of the OX40 agonist ivuxolimab. These receptors all come from an adult with an advanced solid tumor such as melanoma, head and neck, liver or kidney cancer. The CDR3 runs from the conserved cysteine through the conserved F or W. The order of the fields is CDR3 DNA, CDR3 protein, J gene, V gene, clone size, D gene. D genes are given only for firm matches. The listing skips clone size in some rows; elsewhere it reads once, few, many or a size class.

TGTGCCAGCAGTTTCGGGGACAGACGCATCACAGATACGCAGTATTTT,CASSFGDRRITDTQYF,TRBJ2-3,TRBV28,-,TRBD1
TGTGCCAGTAGTATCCCCCCCCCGGAGGATTTGAGCTACACCTTC,CASSIPPPEDLSYTF,TRBJ1-2,TRBV19,-,-
TGCGCCAGCAGCTTGAGAGGGCCCCGAGAGACCCAGTACTTC,CASSLRGPRETQYF,TRBJ2-5,TRBV5-1,-,-
TGCGCCAGCAGCCAAGCGGCCTCTCCGAACACTGAAGCTTTCTTT,CASSQAASPNTEAFF,TRBJ1-1,TRBV4-1,-,-
TGCGCCAGCAGCTCACGACCCATATCTTACACCGGGGAGCTGTTTTTT,CASSSRPISYTGELFF,TRBJ2-2,TRBV5-1,-,-
TGCGCCAGCAGCCAAGTAAGGGGTCTTTGGGAAAAACTGTTTTTT,CASSQVRGLWEKLFF,TRBJ1-4,TRBV4-3,once,-
-,CASSSGQGDFNF,TRBJ2-7,TRBV27,-,-
TGTGCCTGGAGTCCCCCCACCGGGGAGCTGTTTTTT,CAWSPPTGELFF,TRBJ2-2,TRBV30,-,-
TGCGCCAGCAGCTTGGGAGCGGGAGATACGCAGTATTTT,CASSLGAGDTQYF,TRBJ2-3,TRBV5-1,-,-
TGCGCCAGCAGCCAAAGAGCCGGGGATCAGCCCCAGCATTTT,CASSQRAGDQPQHF,TRBJ1-5,TRBV4-3,-,-
TGTGCCAGCAGCTTTTTGGGTAGCGGGATGTCCACAGATACGCAGTATTTT,CASSFLGSGMSTDTQYF,TRBJ2-3,TRBV11-3,once,TRBD2
TGTGCCAGCAGCACCACTGACGAGCAGTACTTC,CASSTTDEQYF,TRBJ2-7,TRBV5-4,-,-
TGTGCCAGCAGCCAATCGGGCTTGAGCAATCAGCCCCAGCATTTT,CASSQSGLSNQPQHF,TRBJ1-5,TRBV4-2,-,-
TGCAGCGTTGAAGATCCGAGCGGGGGTTATAATGAGCAGTTCTTC,CSVEDPSGGYNEQFF,TRBJ2-1,TRBV29-1,-,TRBD2
TGTGCCAGCAGTTGGCAGGGGGTCTCACCCCTCCACTTT,CASSWQGVSPLHF,TRBJ1-6,TRBV6-5,-,TRBD1
TGTGCCACCAGCAGAGAGGTCAAGCGGGGGGGCCTCAATGAGCAGTTCTTC,CATSREVKRGGLNEQFF,TRBJ2-1,TRBV15,-,TRBD2
TGTGCCAGCAGCTTCGGGTCGGATACGCAGTATTTT,CASSFGSDTQYF,TRBJ2-3,TRBV5-5,-,-
TGTGCCAGCTCACCATGGGGGAGGCCCGGGGAGCTGTTTTTT,CASSPWGRPGELFF,TRBJ2-2,TRBV18,once,-
TGTGCCAGCAGCTTAAAAGGAGTACAAGAGACCCAGTACTTC,CASSLKGVQETQYF,TRBJ2-5,TRBV5-5,-,-
TGTGCCAGCAGTTTTAGGTTATGGTTGGACGAGCAGTACTTC,CASSFRLWLDEQYF,TRBJ2-7,TRBV28,-,-
TGTGCCAGCAGCGTAGCTGGTGGAGTGGCAGATACGCAGTATTTT,CASSVAGGVADTQYF,TRBJ2-3,TRBV9,-,-
TGTGCCAGCAGTCGGGAACGTTTCGAGCGGGGGTGGGGCACAGATACGCAGTATTTT,CASSRERFERGWGTDTQYF,TRBJ2-3,TRBV2,-,TRBD2
TGTGCCAGCAGAGACCCGCTCGCGGGAGGGCCAGATACGCAGTATTTT,CASRDPLAGGPDTQYF,TRBJ2-3,TRBV7-9,-,TRBD2
TGTGCCTGGAGTAACAGCGGTAGCTCCTACAATGAGCAGTTCTTC,CAWSNSGSSYNEQFF,TRBJ2-1,TRBV30,-,-
TGTGCCAGCAGCGGGACGCTTGAAATGAACACTGAAGCTTTCTTT,CASSGTLEMNTEAFF,TRBJ1-1,TRBV28,-,-
TGTGCCAGCAGCACGGGGTTAGGGACTGAAGCTTTCTTT,CASSTGLGTEAFF,TRBJ1-1,TRBV7-3,-,-
TGTGCCACCAGCAGAGCAGGGCAGCCCCAGCATTTT,CATSRAGQPQHF,TRBJ1-5,TRBV15,-,-
TGTGCCAGCAGTCCCCTCCAGGGTAGCAATCAGCCCCAGCATTTT,CASSPLQGSNQPQHF,TRBJ1-5,TRBV6-5,few,-
TGTGCCAGCAGCTTAGAGGGCGGACCTAGCACAGATACGCAGTATTTT,CASSLEGGPSTDTQYF,TRBJ2-3,TRBV7-3,-,-
TGTGCCAGCAGCTTCGTGGGGGCTTCAGATACGCAGTATTTT,CASSFVGASDTQYF,TRBJ2-3,TRBV7-3,-,-
TGTGCCAGCAGTTTAGCGCCCCCCGGCGAGCAGTACTTC,CASSLAPPGEQYF,TRBJ2-7,TRBV28,-,-
TGTGCCAGCAGCTTAGATGTCTCCGGCGGACTGTATGGCTACACCTTC,CASSLDVSGGLYGYTF,TRBJ1-2,TRBV11-1,-,-
TGTGCCAGCGGCCCACAGGGGGCGAGCAATCAGCCCCAGCATTTT,CASGPQGASNQPQHF,TRBJ1-5,TRBV28,-,TRBD1
TGTGCCAGCAGGGGGGCGGGGACAGGCCCTAATGAGCAGTTCTTC,CASRGAGTGPNEQFF,TRBJ2-1,TRBV11-3,-,TRBD1
TGCAGTGCTGAGAGGTACAATGAGCAGTTCTTC,CSAERYNEQFF,TRBJ2-1,TRBV20-1,few,-
TGTGCCAGTAGCCCAAAGGCTGGAAACACCATATATTTT,CASSPKAGNTIYF,TRBJ1-3,TRBV19,-,-
TGTGCCAGCAGTTTGGGGGGGGGCTTCTACGAGCAGTACTTC,CASSLGGGFYEQYF,TRBJ2-7,TRBV27,-,-
TGCGCCAGCAGCCAAGACCGCCTGGACAGGGGGGGGCAGCCCCAGCATTTT,CASSQDRLDRGGQPQHF,TRBJ1-5,TRBV4-3,-,TRBD1
TGTGCCAGCAGCGATGGAGCGTGGGGGACTGGGGAGCAGTACTTC,CASSDGAWGTGEQYF,TRBJ2-7,TRBV5-6,-,-
TGTGCCAGCAGCCGCCCCACCAGTGGCTACACCTTC,CASSRPTSGYTF,TRBJ1-2,TRBV7-9,-,-
TGTGCCGGGCTTGCCAACTACAATGAGCAGTTCTTC,CAGLANYNEQFF,TRBJ2-1,TRBV18,-,-
TGTGCCAGCAGCCTAACTAGCGGGAGGAGTTGGAATGAGCAGTTCTTC,CASSLTSGRSWNEQFF,TRBJ2-1,TRBV7-6,-,TRBD2
TGCGCCAGCAGCCAAGCCTACAATAGCAATCAGCCCCAGCATTTT,CASSQAYNSNQPQHF,TRBJ1-5,TRBV4-1,-,-
TGTGCCAGCAGCGAAACTCTTGGACTAGCGAACGAGCAGTACTTC,CASSETLGLANEQYF,TRBJ2-7,TRBV7-9,-,TRBD2
TGTGCCAGCAGAAACAGTGAAAAACTGTTTTTT,CASRNSEKLFF,TRBJ1-4,TRBV6-5,once,-
TGTGCCAGCAGTTCCTTAAATCAGCCCCAGCATTTT,CASSSLNQPQHF,TRBJ1-5,TRBV6-6,-,-